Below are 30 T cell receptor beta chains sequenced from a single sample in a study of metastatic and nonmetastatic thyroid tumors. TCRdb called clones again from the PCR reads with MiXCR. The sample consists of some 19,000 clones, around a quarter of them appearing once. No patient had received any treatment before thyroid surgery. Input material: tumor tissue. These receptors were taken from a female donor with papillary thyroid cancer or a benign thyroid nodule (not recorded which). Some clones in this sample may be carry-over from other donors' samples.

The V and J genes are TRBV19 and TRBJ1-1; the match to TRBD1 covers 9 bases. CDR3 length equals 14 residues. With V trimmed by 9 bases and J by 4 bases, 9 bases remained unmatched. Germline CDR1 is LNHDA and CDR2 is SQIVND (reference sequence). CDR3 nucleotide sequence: TGTGCCAGCCAGGAGGGACAGGGTAGCACTGAAGCTTTCTTT. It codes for CASQEGQGSTEAFF.

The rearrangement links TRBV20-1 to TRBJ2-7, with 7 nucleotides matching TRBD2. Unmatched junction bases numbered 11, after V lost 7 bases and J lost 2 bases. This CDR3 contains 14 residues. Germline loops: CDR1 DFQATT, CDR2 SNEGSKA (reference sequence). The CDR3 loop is CSVEEAGVTYEQYF. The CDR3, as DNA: TGCAGTGTCGAGGAGGCGGGAGTCACCTACGAGCAGTACTTC.

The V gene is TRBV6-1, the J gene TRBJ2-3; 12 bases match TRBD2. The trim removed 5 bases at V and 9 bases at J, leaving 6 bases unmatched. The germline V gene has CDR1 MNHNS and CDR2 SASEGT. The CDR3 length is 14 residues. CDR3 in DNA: TGTGCCAGCAGTTCCCTAGCGGGAGGGCAAACGCAGTATTTT. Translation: CASSSLAGGQTQYF.

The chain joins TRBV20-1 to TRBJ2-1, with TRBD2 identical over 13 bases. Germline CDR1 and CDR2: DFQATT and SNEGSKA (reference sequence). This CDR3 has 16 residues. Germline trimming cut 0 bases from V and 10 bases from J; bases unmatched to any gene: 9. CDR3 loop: CSARDPLAGGPGEQFF. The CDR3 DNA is TGCAGTGCTAGAGACCCACTAGCGGGAGGGCCCGGGGAGCAGTTCTTC.

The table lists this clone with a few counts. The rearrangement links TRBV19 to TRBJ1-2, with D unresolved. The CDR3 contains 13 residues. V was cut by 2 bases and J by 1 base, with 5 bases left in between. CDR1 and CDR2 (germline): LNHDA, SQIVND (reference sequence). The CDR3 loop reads CASSIWDNYGYTF. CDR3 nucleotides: TGTGCCAGTAGTATATGGGATAACTATGGCTACACCTTC.

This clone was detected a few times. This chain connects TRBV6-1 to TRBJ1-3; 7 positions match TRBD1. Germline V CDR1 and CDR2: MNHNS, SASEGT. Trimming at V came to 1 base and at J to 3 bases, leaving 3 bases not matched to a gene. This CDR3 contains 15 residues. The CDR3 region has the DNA TGTGCCAGCAGTGAAGAGGGGGCGGGTGGAAACACCATATATTTT. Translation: CASSEEGAGGNTIYF.

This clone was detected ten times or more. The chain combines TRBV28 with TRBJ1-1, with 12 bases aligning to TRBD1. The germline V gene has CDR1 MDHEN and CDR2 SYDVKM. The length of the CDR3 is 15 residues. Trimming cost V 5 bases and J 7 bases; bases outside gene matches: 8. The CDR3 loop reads CASSPGTGGGYEAFF. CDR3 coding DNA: TGTGCCAGCAGTCCAGGGACAGGGGGCGGTTATGAAGCTTTCTTT.

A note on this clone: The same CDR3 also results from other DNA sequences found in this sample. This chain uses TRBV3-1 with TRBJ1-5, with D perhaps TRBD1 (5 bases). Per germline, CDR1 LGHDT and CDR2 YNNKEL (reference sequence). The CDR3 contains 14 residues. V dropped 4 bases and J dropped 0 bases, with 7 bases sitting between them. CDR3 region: CASSLGGSNQPQHF. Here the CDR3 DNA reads TGTGCCAGCAGCCTGGGGGGTAGCAATCAGCCCCAGCATTTT.

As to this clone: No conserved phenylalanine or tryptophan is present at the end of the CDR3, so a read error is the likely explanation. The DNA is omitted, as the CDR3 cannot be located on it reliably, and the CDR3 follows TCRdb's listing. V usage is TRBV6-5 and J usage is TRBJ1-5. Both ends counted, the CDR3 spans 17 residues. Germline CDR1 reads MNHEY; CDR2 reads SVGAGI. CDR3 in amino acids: CASSWEAFSNKTQQFTP.

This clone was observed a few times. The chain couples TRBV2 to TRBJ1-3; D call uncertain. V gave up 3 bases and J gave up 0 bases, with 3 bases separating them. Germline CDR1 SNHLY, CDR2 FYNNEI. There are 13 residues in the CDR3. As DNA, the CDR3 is TGTGCCAGCAGTGACAACTCTGGAAACACCATATATTTT. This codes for CASSDNSGNTIYF. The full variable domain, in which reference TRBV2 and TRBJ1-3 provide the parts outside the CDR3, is EPEVTQTPSHQVTQMGQEVILRCVPISNHLYFYWYRQILGQKVEFLVSFYNNEISEKSEIFDDQFSVERPDGSNFTLKIRSTKLEDSAMYFCASSDNSGNTIYFGEGSWLTVV.

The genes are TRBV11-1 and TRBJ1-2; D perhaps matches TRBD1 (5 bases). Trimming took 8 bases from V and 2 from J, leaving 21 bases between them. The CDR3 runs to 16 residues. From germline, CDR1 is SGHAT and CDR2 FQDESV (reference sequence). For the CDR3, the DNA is TGTGCCAGCCTCTCCGAGGCAGGGCGTTGGAACTATGGCTACACCTTC. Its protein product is CASLSEAGRWNYGYTF.

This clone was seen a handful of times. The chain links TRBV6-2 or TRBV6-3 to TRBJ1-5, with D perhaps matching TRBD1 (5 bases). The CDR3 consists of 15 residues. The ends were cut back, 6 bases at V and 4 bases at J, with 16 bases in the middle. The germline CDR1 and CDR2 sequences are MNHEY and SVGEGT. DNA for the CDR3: TGTGCCAGCAGCCCGGGGGGTCTGCTAAATCAGCCCCAGCATTTT. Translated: CASSPGGLLNQPQHF.

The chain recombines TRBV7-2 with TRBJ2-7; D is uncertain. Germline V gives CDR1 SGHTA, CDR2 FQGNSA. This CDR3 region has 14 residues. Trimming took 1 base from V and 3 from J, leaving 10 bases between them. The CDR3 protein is CASSLVDQYYEQYF. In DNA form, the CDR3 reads TGTGCCAGCAGCTTAGTCGACCAATACTACGAGCAGTACTTC.

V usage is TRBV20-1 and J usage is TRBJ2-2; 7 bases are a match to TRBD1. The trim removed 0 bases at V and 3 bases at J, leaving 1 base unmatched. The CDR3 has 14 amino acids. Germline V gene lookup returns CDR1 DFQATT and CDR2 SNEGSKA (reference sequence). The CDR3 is CSARDQGDTGELFF. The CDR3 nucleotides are TGCAGTGCTAGAGACCAGGGGGACACCGGGGAGCTGTTTTTT.

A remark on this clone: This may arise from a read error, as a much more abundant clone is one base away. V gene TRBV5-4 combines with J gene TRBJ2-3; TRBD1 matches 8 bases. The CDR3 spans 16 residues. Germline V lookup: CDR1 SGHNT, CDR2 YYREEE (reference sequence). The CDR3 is CASILAGGRKLDTQYF. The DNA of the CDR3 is TGTGCCAGCATCTTGGCAGGGGGCCGGAAATTAGATACGCAGTATTTT.

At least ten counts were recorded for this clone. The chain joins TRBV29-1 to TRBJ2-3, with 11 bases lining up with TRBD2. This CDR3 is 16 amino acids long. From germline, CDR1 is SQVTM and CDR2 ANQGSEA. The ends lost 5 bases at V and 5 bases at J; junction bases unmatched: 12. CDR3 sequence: CSVLNPLAGVQDTQYF. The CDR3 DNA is TGCAGCGTTCTTAATCCACTAGCGGGAGTACAAGATACGCAGTATTTT.

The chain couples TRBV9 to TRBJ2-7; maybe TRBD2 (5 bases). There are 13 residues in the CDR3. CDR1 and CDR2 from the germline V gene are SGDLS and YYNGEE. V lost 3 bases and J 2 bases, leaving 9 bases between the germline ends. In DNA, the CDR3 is TGTGCCAGCAGCGGAGGGTATCCCTACGAGCAGTACTTC. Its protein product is CASSGGYPYEQYF.

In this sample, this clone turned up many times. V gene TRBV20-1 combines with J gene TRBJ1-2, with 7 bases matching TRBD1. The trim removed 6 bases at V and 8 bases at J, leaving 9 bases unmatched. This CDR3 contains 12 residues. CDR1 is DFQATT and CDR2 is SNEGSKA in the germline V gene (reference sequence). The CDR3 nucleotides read TGCAGTGCCCCAACAGGGGTGAAAGGCTACACCTTC. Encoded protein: CSAPTGVKGYTF.

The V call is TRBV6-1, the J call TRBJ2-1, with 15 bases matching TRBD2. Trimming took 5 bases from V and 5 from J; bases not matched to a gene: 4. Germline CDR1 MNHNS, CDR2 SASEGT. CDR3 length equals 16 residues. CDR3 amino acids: CASSRTSGRVDNEQFF. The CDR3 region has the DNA TGTGCCAGCAGTCGGACTAGCGGGAGGGTTGACAATGAGCAGTTCTTC.

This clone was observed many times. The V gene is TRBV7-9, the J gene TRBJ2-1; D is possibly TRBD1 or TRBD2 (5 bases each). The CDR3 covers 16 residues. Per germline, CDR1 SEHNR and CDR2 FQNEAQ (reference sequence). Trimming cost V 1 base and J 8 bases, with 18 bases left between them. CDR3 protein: CASSLGGYSTFDEQFF. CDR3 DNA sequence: TGTGCCAGCAGCTTAGGGGGGTACAGTACATTCGATGAGCAGTTCTTC.

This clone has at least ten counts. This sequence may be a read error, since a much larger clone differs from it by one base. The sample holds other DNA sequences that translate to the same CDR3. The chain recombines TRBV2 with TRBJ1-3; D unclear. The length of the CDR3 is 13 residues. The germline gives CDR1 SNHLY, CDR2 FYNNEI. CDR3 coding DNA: TGTGCCAGCACGACCTTCTCTGGAAACACCTTATATTTT. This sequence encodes CASTTFSGNTLYF.

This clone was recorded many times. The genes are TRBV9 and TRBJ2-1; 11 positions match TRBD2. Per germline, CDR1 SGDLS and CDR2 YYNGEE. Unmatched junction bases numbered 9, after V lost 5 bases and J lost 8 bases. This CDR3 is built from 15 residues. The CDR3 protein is CASSKSLAGEHEQFF. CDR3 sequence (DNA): TGTGCCAGCAGTAAATCACTAGCGGGAGAACATGAGCAGTTCTTC.

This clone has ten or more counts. The DNA for the CDR3 is TGTGCCAGCAGCCAACCGAAGGTGGCGGGAGGACGGGTCAATGAGCAGTTCTTC. As protein: CASSQPKVAGGRVNEQFF. This chain connects TRBV3-1 to TRBJ2-1; 8 bases align to TRBD2. Germline V CDR1 and CDR2: LGHDT, YNNKEL (reference sequence). The CDR3 length is 18 residues. V was pared by 2 bases and J by 6 bases, with 15 bases of the junction left unmatched.

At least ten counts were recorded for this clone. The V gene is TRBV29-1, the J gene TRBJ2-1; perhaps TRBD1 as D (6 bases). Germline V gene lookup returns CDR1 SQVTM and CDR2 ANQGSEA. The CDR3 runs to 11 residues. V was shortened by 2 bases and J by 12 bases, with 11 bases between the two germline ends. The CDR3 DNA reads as TGCAGCGTTGAAAAGGGGACATGGCAGTTCTTC. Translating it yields CSVEKGTWQFF.

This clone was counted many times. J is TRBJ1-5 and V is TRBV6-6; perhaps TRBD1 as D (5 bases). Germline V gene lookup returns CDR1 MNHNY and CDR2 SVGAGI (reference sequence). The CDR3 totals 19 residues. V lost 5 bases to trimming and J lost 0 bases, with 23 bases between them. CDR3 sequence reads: CASSPTPGGILYSNQPQHF. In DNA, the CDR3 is TGTGCCAGCAGTCCCACCCCGGGGGGAATACTATATAGCAATCAGCCCCAGCATTTT.

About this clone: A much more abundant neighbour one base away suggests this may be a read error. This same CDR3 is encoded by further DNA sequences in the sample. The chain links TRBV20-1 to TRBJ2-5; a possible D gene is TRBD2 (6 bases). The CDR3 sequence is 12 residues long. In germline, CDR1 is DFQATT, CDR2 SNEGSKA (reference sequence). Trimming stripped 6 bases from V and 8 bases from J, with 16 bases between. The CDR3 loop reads CSATWSGETQYF. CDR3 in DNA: TGCAGTGCCACCTGGTCGGGAGAAACCCAGTACTTC.

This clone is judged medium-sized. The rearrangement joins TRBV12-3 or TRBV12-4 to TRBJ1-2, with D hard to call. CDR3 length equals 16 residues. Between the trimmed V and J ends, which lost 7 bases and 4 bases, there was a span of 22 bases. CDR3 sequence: CASTIQRGAKSYGYTF. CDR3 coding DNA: TGTGCCAGCACCATACAGCGGGGAGCTAAGAGCTATGGCTACACCTTC.

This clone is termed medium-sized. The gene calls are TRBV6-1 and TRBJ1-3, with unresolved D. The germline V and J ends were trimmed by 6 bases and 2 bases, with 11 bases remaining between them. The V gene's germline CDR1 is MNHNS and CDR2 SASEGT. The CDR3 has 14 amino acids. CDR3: CASSHKAAGNTIYF. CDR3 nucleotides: TGTGCCAGCAGCCATAAGGCCGCTGGAAACACCATATATTTT.

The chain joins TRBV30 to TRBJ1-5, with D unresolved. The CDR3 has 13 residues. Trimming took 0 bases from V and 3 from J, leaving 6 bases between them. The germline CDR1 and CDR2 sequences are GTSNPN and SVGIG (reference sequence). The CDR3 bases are TGTGCCTGGAGTGTACAGACCAATCAGCCCCAGCATTTT. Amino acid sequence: CAWSVQTNQPQHF.

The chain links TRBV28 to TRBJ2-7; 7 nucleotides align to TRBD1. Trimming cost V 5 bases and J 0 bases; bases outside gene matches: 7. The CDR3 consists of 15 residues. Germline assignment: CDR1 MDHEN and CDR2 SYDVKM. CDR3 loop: CASSATGEVSYEQYF. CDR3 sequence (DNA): TGTGCCAGCAGTGCCACAGGGGAAGTCTCCTACGAGCAGTACTTC.